These T cell receptor beta chains were read from a single sample in a study of blood T cell repertoires in COVID-19. Repertoires were generated with immunoSEQ multiplex PCR, while TCRdb's copy carries only in-frame clones and drops some. In the table there are about 86,000 clones, around 89% of which are singletons. Sequences were obtained from PBMCs or T cells enriched from blood (not recorded which). Receptor source: a woman between 50 and 59 years old with acute COVID-19. CDR3s include the opening cysteine and the closing phenylalanine or tryptophan. The D gene is left open where the match is weak. Expanded clones are given a class, and other clones once, few, many or no size at all.

clone_size d_call j_call v_call cdr3_aa cdr3_nt
- - TRBJ1-2 TRBV9 CASSLEGRRKGGYTF TGTGCCAGCAGCTTAGAGGGCAGGAGGAAAGGTGGCTACACCTTC
- - TRBJ1-1 TRBV6-5 CASSGQLMNTEAFF TGTGCCAGCAGCGGACAGTTAATGAACACTGAAGCTTTCTTT
- - TRBJ1-5 TRBV6-2/TRBV6-3 CASSSLGNNQPQHF TGTGCCAGCAGTAGCCTCGGGAACAATCAGCCCCAGCATTTT
once TRBD1 TRBJ1-6 TRBV2 CASSEGTGGNNSPLHF TGTGCCAGCAGTGAAGGGACAGGGGGAAATAATTCACCCCTCCACTTT
few TRBD2 TRBJ2-1 TRBV11-3 CASSFGAGGSYNEQFF TGTGCCAGCAGCTTCGGGGCGGGAGGATCCTACAATGAGCAGTTCTTC
- TRBD1 TRBJ1-2 TRBV24-1 CATSEPGQVSGYTF TGTGCCACCAGTGAGCCGGGACAGGTGTCTGGCTACACCTTC
- TRBD2 TRBJ2-3 TRBV2 CASSGSLAGGPRTDTQYF TGTGCCAGCAGTGGTAGTCTAGCGGGAGGGCCACGCACAGATACGCAGTATTTT
- TRBD1 TRBJ1-1 TRBV7-9 CASSLLGQGNAEAFF TGTGCCAGCAGCTTGCTCGGACAGGGTAACGCTGAAGCTTTCTTT
once TRBD2 TRBJ2-7 TRBV3-1/TRBV3-2 CASSQVVLAGYEQYF TGTGCCAGCAGCCAAGTTGTACTAGCGGGCTACGAGCAGTACTTC
- TRBD2 TRBJ2-2 TRBV19 CASSIAQWRTSGSDTGELFF TGTGCCAGTAGTATAGCCCAATGGCGGACTAGCGGGAGCGACACCGGGGAGCTGTTTTTT
- TRBD1 TRBJ1-2 TRBV28 CASSSYAYTGGVYGYTF TGTGCCAGCAGTTCCTACGCCTACACAGGGGGCGTCTATGGCTACACCTTC
- - TRBJ2-5 TRBV6-5 CASSPYDRPETQYF TGTGCCAGCAGCCCCTATGACAGGCCAGAGACCCAGTACTTC
- TRBD1 TRBJ1-1 TRBV19 CASSLEGARTEAFF TGTGCCAGTAGTTTAGAGGGGGCGCGGACTGAAGCTTTCTTT
- TRBD2 TRBJ2-6 TRBV4-1 CASSQNWAGGIDSGANVLTF TGCGCCAGCAGCCAAAACTGGGCGGGGGGGATCGACTCTGGGGCCAACGTCCTGACTTTC
- - TRBJ1-1 TRBV2 CASSERGGVTEAFF TGTGCCAGCAGTGAAAGGGGGGGGGTCACTGAAGCTTTCTTT